The clone carrying this T cell receptor (beta chain) was picked up a small number of times. This record comes from a study of T cell responses to AZD1222 COVID-19 vaccine. Per the germline V gene, CDR1 is LNHDA and CDR2 is SQIVND (reference sequence). The CDR3 runs to 12 residues. After removal of 8 bases from V and 2 bases from J, the junction contained 1 base not matched to a gene. Sequencing was performed with immunoSEQ multiplex PCR; in TCRdb, only in-frame clones are kept and a portion is missing. The repertoire holds around 150,000 clones, with less than 95% as singletons. Doses given second, at about 4 or about 12 weeks, were pooled.

The clonotype was recovered from an adult who received the AZD1222 COVID-19 vaccine. Material: peripheral blood, obtained 28 days after the second AZD1222 dose. V is TRBV19 and J is TRBJ2-3; 7 bases fit TRBD1. The CDR3 is CASGQDTDTQYF. The CDR3 DNA is TGTGCCAGTGGACAGGACACAGATACGCAGTATTTT.